What follows are 8 T cell receptor beta chains derived from one specimen sequenced in a study of T-cell reconstitution after alpha-beta-depleted transplantation in children (dated by TCRdb to between 2015 and 2016). Read against the paper, the sample's treatment or condition label means: allogeneic hematopoietic cell transplantation with graft depleted of TCRalphabeta T cells and CD19 B cells. Library method: PCR. Sequencing instrument: Illumina HiSeq 2500. To normalize quantification of the TCRbeta repertoire, the TCR libraries were built with molecular barcoding that relied on unique molecular identifiers. TCRdb ran its own pipeline on the public reads, namely fastp trimming at Q25 and MiXCR clone calling, and kept in-frame beta chains. Rows merge per CDR3 protein into single entries with the most common DNA and genes. The sample table holds 100,000 to 120,000 distinct CDR3 sequences, of which 6.4% were seen once. The top ten clonotypes cover roughly 20% of the sample.

The material sequenced was PBMCs, mostly from graft donor cells, taken 360 days after TCRalphabeta/CD19-depleted stem cell transplant. These receptors were collected from a male patient aged 2-15 years who had a stem cell transplant for acute lymphoblastic leukemia, so the T cells may come from the graft donor.

This clonotype has just a few counts. The chain carries TRBV5-1 and TRBJ2-5; D gene ambiguous. Germline lookup yields CDR1 SGHRS and CDR2 YFSETQ. V was pared by 0 bases and J by 0 bases, with 6 bases between. The CDR3 length is 14 residues. CDR3 nucleotides: TGCGCCAGCAGCTTGGAAGGGAACCAAGAGACCCAGTACTTC. Translating gives CASSLEGNQETQYF.

This clonotype was observed a few times. The genes are TRBV4-3 and TRBJ1-6; D gene uncertain. Looked up from germline, CDR1 is LGHNA and CDR2 is YSLEER. This CDR3 spans 17 amino acids. The V and J ends lost 0 bases and 3 bases respectively, with 12 bases between them. This CDR3 is CASSQEGRGFYNSPLHF. CDR3 nucleotide sequence: TGCGCCAGCAGCCAAGAGGGCCGCGGATTCTATAATTCACCCCTCCACTTT.

This sequence joins TRBV6-2 or TRBV6-3 and TRBJ1-3; no clear D. CDR1 is MNHEY, CDR2 SVGEGT, per germline. The CDR3 runs to 15 residues. Trimming removed 2 bases at V and 2 bases at J, with 10 bases between. The chain's CDR3 is CASSYPVSAGNTIYF. The CDR3, as DNA: TGTGCCAGCAGTTACCCCGTTTCGGCTGGAAACACCATATATTTT.

This clonotype was recorded many times. The chain has TRBV20-1 and TRBJ2-4; 13 positions agree with TRBD2. Trimming took 3 bases from V and 4 from J; bases not matched to a gene: 6. In germline, CDR1 is DFQATT, CDR2 SNEGSKA (reference sequence). This CDR3 is built from 16 residues. The CDR3 is CSARKGLAGTKNIQYF. CDR3 nucleotide sequence: TGCAGTGCTAGGAAGGGACTAGCGGGAACAAAAAACATTCAGTACTTC.

This clonotype was picked up many times. The chain combines TRBV18 with TRBJ2-7; D call uncertain. The V gene lost 4 bases and the J gene lost 3 bases, with 10 bases spanning the gap. The length of the CDR3 is 13 residues. Germline lookup yields CDR1 KGHSH and CDR2 LQKENI. The CDR3 DNA follows: TGTGCCAGCTCACTGCACACCCACTACGAGCAGTACTTC. Protein product: CASSLHTHYEQYF.

CDR3 nucleotide sequence: TGTGCCAGCAGCTTTGGCACTAGCGTGACCGGGGAGCTGTTTTTT. This gives the protein CASSFGTSVTGELFF. V is TRBV7-2 and J is TRBJ2-2; 7 bases align to TRBD2. The germline V gene has CDR1 SGHTA and CDR2 FQGNSA. The CDR3 extends over 15 amino acids. With V trimmed by 3 bases and J by 5 bases, 6 bases remained unmatched.

The V gene is TRBV30, the J gene TRBJ1-4; D gene uncertain. Trimming removed 3 bases at V and 6 bases at J, with 11 bases between. CDR1 is GTSNPN and CDR2 is SVGIG in the germline V gene (reference sequence). The CDR3 totals 13 residues. DNA for the CDR3: TGTGCCTGGAGAGAAGATAATTATGAAAAACTGTTTTTT. Its protein is CAWREDNYEKLFF. Drawing the rest from reference TRBV30 and TRBJ1-4, the complete variable domain is SQTIHQWPATLVQPVGSPLSLECTVEGTSNPNLYWYRQAAGRGLQLLFYSVGIGQISSEVPQNLSASRPQDRQFILSSKKLLLSDSGFYLCAWREDNYEKLFFGSGTQLSVL.

This clonotype showed up many times. This chain uses TRBV13 with TRBJ2-2; D remains unclear. Trimming pared 5 bases from V and 5 bases from J, leaving 6 bases between. Germline values: CDR1 PRHDT, CDR2 FYEKMQ (reference sequence). The CDR3 extends over 12 amino acids. CDR3 residues: CASSRYTGELFF. As DNA, the CDR3 is TGTGCCAGCAGCCGCTATACCGGGGAGCTGTTTTTT.